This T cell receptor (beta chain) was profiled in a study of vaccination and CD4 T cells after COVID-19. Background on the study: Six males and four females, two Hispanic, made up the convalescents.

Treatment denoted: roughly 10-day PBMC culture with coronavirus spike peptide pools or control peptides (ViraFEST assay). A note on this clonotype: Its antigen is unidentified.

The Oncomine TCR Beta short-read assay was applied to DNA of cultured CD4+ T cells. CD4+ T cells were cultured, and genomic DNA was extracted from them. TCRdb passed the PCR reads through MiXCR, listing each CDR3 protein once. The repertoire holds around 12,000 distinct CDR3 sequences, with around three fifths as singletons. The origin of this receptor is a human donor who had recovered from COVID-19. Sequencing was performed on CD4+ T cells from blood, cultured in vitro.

Here the CDR3 reads CASTSGIGQQYF. CDR3 nucleotide sequence: TGTGCCAGCACCTCTGGGATCGGGCAGCAGTACTTC. The V and J genes are TRBV6-1 and TRBJ2-7; no clear D. This CDR3 has 12 residues. Germline CDR1 is MNHNS and CDR2 is SASEGT. V dropped 7 bases and J dropped 8 bases, with 15 bases sitting between them.